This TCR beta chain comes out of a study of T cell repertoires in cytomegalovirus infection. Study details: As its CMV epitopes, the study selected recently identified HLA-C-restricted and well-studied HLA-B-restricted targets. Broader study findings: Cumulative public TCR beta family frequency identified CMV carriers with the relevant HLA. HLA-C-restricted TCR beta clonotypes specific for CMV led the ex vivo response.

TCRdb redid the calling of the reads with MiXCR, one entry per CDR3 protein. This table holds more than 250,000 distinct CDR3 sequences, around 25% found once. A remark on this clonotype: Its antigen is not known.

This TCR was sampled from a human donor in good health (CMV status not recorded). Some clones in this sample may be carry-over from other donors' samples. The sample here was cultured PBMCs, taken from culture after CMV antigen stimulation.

CDR3 nucleotide sequence: TGTGCCAGCAGGGACTCGACTAATGAGCAGTTCTTC. Protein product: CASRDSTNEQFF. V gene TRBV6-6 combines with J gene TRBJ2-1; perhaps TRBD2 as D (5 bases). V was trimmed by 6 bases and J by 7 bases, leaving 10 bases between them. The length of the CDR3 is 12 residues. Germline CDR1 and CDR2: MNHNY and SVGAGI (reference sequence).